A single sample gave rise to the 20 T cell receptor beta chains below, sequenced in a study of shared clonotypes between healthy human individuals. Clones were read by immunoSEQ multiplex PCR, and TCRdb kept only the in-frame ones, dropping some. The sample carries some 1,100,000 clones, about 80% recorded once. Material for sequencing was memory CD4+ T cells from PBMCs. Subset indicated: CD45RA-negative fraction. The receptors shown here come from a man aged 18 to 30 in good health. Some clones in this sample may be carry-over from other donors' samples.

The V call is TRBV7-3, the J call TRBJ2-2; 7 nucleotides match TRBD2. V shed 6 bases and J 1 base; nucleotides not matched to a gene: 2. In germline, CDR1 is SGHTA, CDR2 FQGTGA. The length of the CDR3 is 14 residues. This CDR3 reads CASRSSGNTGELFF. For the CDR3, the DNA is TGTGCCAGCAGATCTAGCGGGAACACCGGGGAGCTGTTTTTT.

The chain recombines TRBV7-2 with TRBJ2-7; 7 bases are shared with TRBD2. The CDR3 is 17 residues long. The ends lost 3 bases at V and 0 bases at J; junction bases unmatched: 11. Germline CDR1 and CDR2: SGHTA and FQGNSA. CDR3 in amino acids: CASSLVPSGRSSYEQYF. Here the CDR3 DNA reads TGTGCCAGCAGCTTGGTTCCTAGCGGAAGGAGCTCCTACGAGCAGTACTTC.

This chain joins TRBV5-1 and TRBJ2-7; 9 bases agree with TRBD1. The CDR3 has 14 residues. Trimming cost V 4 bases and J 7 bases; bases outside gene matches: 9. The V gene's germline CDR1 is SGHRS and CDR2 YFSETQ. CDR3 sequence reads: CASSKGQGTGEQYF. The CDR3 bases are TGCGCCAGCAGCAAAGGACAGGGGACAGGTGAGCAGTACTTC.

A few counts support this clone. The chain employs TRBV30 and TRBJ1-3, with unresolved D. This CDR3 spans 12 amino acids. CDR1 is GTSNPN and CDR2 is SVGIG in the germline V gene (reference sequence). Trimming stripped 1 base from V and 4 bases from J, with 5 bases between. Here the CDR3 reads CAWSAQGNTIYF. As DNA, the CDR3 is TGTGCCTGGAGTGCCCAGGGAAACACCATATATTTT.

This clone was seen more than once but under ten times. The rearrangement links TRBV30 to TRBJ1-6, with a weak D call TRBD1 (5 bases). Germline loops: CDR1 GTSNPN, CDR2 SVGIG (reference sequence). This CDR3 has 13 amino acids. Trimming shortened V by 0 bases and J by 10 bases, and 10 bases separated the two germline ends. CDR3: CAWSVSRDSPLHF. The CDR3 DNA follows: TGTGCCTGGAGTGTAAGCAGGGACTCACCCCTCCACTTT.

V gene TRBV28 combines with J gene TRBJ2-7; D is unresolved. Germline lookup yields CDR1 MDHEN and CDR2 SYDVKM. The CDR3 is 15 amino acids. The germline V and J ends were trimmed by 6 bases and 10 bases, with 25 bases remaining between them. CDR3 DNA sequence: TGTGCCAGCAGCCAGCTTGGTACCGCTCCCCAATATCAGTACTTC. Amino acid sequence: CASSQLGTAPQYQYF.

The chain links TRBV19 to TRBJ1-1; TRBD1 matches 7 bases. The V gene end was trimmed by 6 bases and the J gene end by 0 bases; junction bases not matched to a gene: 10. The CDR3 sequence is 16 residues long. Germline assignment: CDR1 LNHDA and CDR2 SQIVND (reference sequence). The CDR3 sequence: CASSQLGTAMNTEAFF. Written as DNA, the CDR3 is TGTGCCAGTAGCCAACTTGGGACAGCTATGAACACTGAAGCTTTCTTT.

The rearrangement uses TRBV7-3 and TRBJ2-3; D is unclear. The CDR3 loop spans 13 amino acids. Germline-derived CDR1 and CDR2 are SGHTA and FQGTGA. Trimming stripped 5 bases from V and 1 base from J, with 7 bases between. Here the CDR3 DNA reads TGTGCCAGCAGCCATGGGGGCACAGATACGCAGTATTTT. Its protein product is CASSHGGTDTQYF.

This clone was detected only once. This chain connects TRBV21-1 to TRBJ2-1; whether TRBD1, the table's D call, matches the DNA was not checked. TRBV21-1 is flagged as a pseudogene. The CDR3 extends over 15 amino acids. CDR3 nucleotide sequence: TGTGCCAGCAGCTTAGGGACAGGGGCCTACAATGAGCAGTTCTTC. Its translation is CASSLGTGAYNEQFF.

The chain couples TRBV27 to TRBJ2-3, with D possibly TRBD2 on 5 matching bases. The CDR3 extends over 13 amino acids. Germline-derived CDR1 and CDR2 are MNHEY and SMNVEV (reference sequence). V was pared by 5 bases and J by 5 bases, with 11 bases between. Here the CDR3 reads CASSPLAEDTQYF. CDR3 in DNA: TGTGCCAGCAGTCCCCTAGCAGAAGATACGCAGTATTTT.

CDR3 amino acids: CASSVGWTSSSTDTQYF. In DNA, the CDR3 is TGTGCCAGCAGCGTAGGTTGGACTAGCAGCAGCACAGATACGCAGTATTTT. The rearrangement uses TRBV9 and TRBJ2-3, with 8 bases fitting TRBD2. This CDR3 contains 17 residues. The V and J ends lost 0 bases and 0 bases, in that order; junction bases with no gene match: 6. The germline V gene has CDR1 SGDLS and CDR2 YYNGEE.

As regards this clone: Different DNA sequences within this sample yield the same CDR3. V usage is TRBV9 and J usage is TRBJ1-2; 8 bases are shared with TRBD1. Per germline, CDR1 SGDLS and CDR2 YYNGEE. Germline trimming cut 3 bases from V and 1 base from J; bases unmatched to any gene: 2. The CDR3 has 14 residues. The CDR3 nucleotides read TGTGCCAGCAGCGCCGGACAGGGTAACTATGGCTACACCTTC. Residues: CASSAGQGNYGYTF. The entire variable domain, with the rest obtained from reference TRBV9 and TRBJ1-2, is as follows: DSGVTQTPKHLITATGQRVTLRCSPRSGDLSVYWYQQSLDQGLQFLIQYYNGEERAKGNILERFSAQQFPDLHSELNLSSLELGDSALYFCASSAGQGNYGYTFGSGTRLTVV.

This clone appeared a single time. The rearrangement links TRBV28 to TRBJ2-1; D may be TRBD1 or TRBD2 (5 bases each). V dropped 6 bases and J dropped 8 bases, with 11 bases sitting between them. CDR1 and CDR2 from the germline V gene are MDHEN and SYDVKM. The CDR3 length is 12 residues. CDR3 nucleotide sequence: TGTGCCAGCAGCCCGCTGGGGGATGAGCAGTTCTTC. Amino acid sequence: CASSPLGDEQFF.

The chain links TRBV7-2 to TRBJ2-1; 13 bases are shared with TRBD2. From germline, CDR1 is SGHTA and CDR2 FQGNSA. The CDR3 has 16 residues. V dropped 1 base and J dropped 5; count of bases not matched to a gene: 2. CDR3 protein: CASSLEGLAGNNEQFF. Written as DNA, the CDR3 is TGTGCCAGCAGCTTAGAGGGACTAGCGGGAAACAATGAGCAGTTCTTC.

V is TRBV27 and J is TRBJ1-3, with TRBD1 as a possible D gene (6 bases). The CDR3 is 15 amino acids. V shed 3 bases and J shed 2 bases, with 11 bases lying between them. Germline values: CDR1 MNHEY, CDR2 SMNVEV (reference sequence). CDR3 coding DNA: TGTGCCAGCAGTTTCCGGCAGGGGCCTGGAAACACCATATATTTT. It translates to CASSFRQGPGNTIYF.

This clone was counted once. Its ends do not fully match the called genes, so a read error is possible. The V and J genes are TRBV18 and TRBJ2-7; 7 positions agree with TRBD2. There are 12 residues in the CDR3. Germline CDR1 is KGHSH and CDR2 is LQKENI. CDR3 in amino acids: CASSPPAGGMEF. DNA of the CDR3: TGTGCCAGCTCACCACCGGCCGGGGGGATGGAATTC.

This chain joins TRBV6-1 and TRBJ1-5; D gene unclear. V gave up 1 base and J gave up 4 bases, with 5 bases separating them. Germline CDR1 reads MNHNS; CDR2 reads SASEGT. The CDR3 is made up of 13 amino acids. CDR3 residues: CASSEVTNQPQHF. The CDR3, as DNA: TGTGCCAGCAGTGAAGTTACTAATCAGCCCCAGCATTTT.

V and J are TRBV4-1 and TRBJ2-5; 9 nucleotides line up with TRBD1. Germline CDR1 is MGHRA and CDR2 is YSYEKL. The ends lost 1 base at V and 5 bases at J; junction bases unmatched: 5. CDR3 length: 15 amino acids. CDR3 coding DNA: TGCGCCAGCAGCCAAGCACAGGGGGCATGGGAGACCCAGTACTTC. It is translated as CASSQAQGAWETQYF.

V and J are TRBV28 and TRBJ2-1, with 8 nucleotides matching TRBD1. The V segment lost 6 bases and the J segment 8 bases; nucleotides outside the gene matches: 12. The CDR3 spans 15 residues. CDR1 and CDR2 from the germline V gene are MDHEN and SYDVKM. CDR3 region: CASSLRGLDRDEQFF. The CDR3 DNA follows: TGTGCCAGCAGCCTCAGGGGGCTAGATAGGGATGAGCAGTTCTTC.

The chain uses TRBV6-6 and TRBJ1-2; 9 bases line up with TRBD1. The CDR3 is 15 residues long. The ends lost 7 bases at V and 3 bases at J; junction bases unmatched: 9. The germline V gene encodes CDR1 MNHNY and CDR2 SVGAGI (reference sequence). In DNA form, the CDR3 reads TGTGCCAGCAACCCCCTTACAGGGGGCGACTATGGCTACACCTTC. It is translated as CASNPLTGGDYGYTF.